These 9 T cell receptor beta chains share one sample of origin, sequenced in a study of beta chain features in type 1 diabetes. Reverse transcribing all isolated RNA meant expressed TCRB transcripts were sequenced. TCRdb's table, derived via immunoSEQ multiplex PCR, lists solely in-frame clones and lacks some. The data contain hundreds of thousands of clones, 30% of them singletons. Sample: naive CD4+ T cells from blood. Receptors originate from a young man in good health.

This clone was seen only a few times. The V call is TRBV19, the J call TRBJ2-1, with TRBD2 as a possible D gene (6 bases). This CDR3 comprises 13 residues. V lost 6 bases to trimming and J lost 2 bases, with 8 bases between them. CDR1 is LNHDA, CDR2 SQIVND, per germline (reference sequence). The CDR3 reads CASSLATYNEQFF. CDR3 nucleotides: TGTGCCAGTAGCCTAGCGACCTACAATGAGCAGTTCTTC.

A remark on this clone: At one boundary the junction diverges from the germline segment, which might be a read error. The gene calls are TRBV30 and TRBJ2-3; TRBD2 might be the D (5 bases). CDR3 length: 12 amino acids. Germline V gene data show CDR1 as GTSNPN and CDR2 as SVGIG (reference sequence). In DNA, the CDR3 is TGTGCCTGGAGCGCTAGCAGAGATACGCAGTATTTT. Encoded protein: CAWSASRDTQYF.

This clone was seen a handful of times. The chain has TRBV5-6 and TRBJ2-4, with 9 bases lining up with TRBD2. This CDR3 is built from 14 residues. Trimming cost V 4 bases and J 4 bases; bases outside gene matches: 3. CDR1 is SGHDT and CDR2 is YYEEEE in the germline V gene. CDR3 residues: CASSTTSGKNIQYF. Written as DNA, the CDR3 is TGTGCCAGCAGCACTACTAGCGGGAAAAACATTCAGTACTTC.

The V and J genes are TRBV5-6 and TRBJ2-7, with D unclear. The CDR3 loop spans 12 amino acids. CDR1 and CDR2 (germline): SGHDT, YYEEEE. V was cut by 0 bases and J by 0 bases, with 1 base left in between. The DNA of the CDR3 is TGTGCCAGCAGCTTGGCCTCCTACGAGCAGTACTTC. It codes for CASSLASYEQYF.

This clone was seen more than once but under ten times. Other DNA sequences within the sample encode an identical CDR3. The chain employs TRBV9 and TRBJ2-3; 7 nucleotides align to TRBD1. CDR1 SGDLS and CDR2 YYNGEE come from the germline V gene. J lost 6 bases, V lost 0 bases, and 4 bases had no gene match. This CDR3 has 14 amino acids. This CDR3 is CASSVGQGTDTQYF. The CDR3, as DNA: TGTGCCAGCAGCGTAGGACAGGGAACGGATACGCAGTATTTT.

This clone came up a few times. The sample holds other DNA sequences that translate to the same CDR3. The chain couples TRBV29-1 to TRBJ1-1; no reliable D call. Trimming pared 4 bases from V and 0 bases from J, leaving 3 bases between. This CDR3 has 11 amino acids. From germline, CDR1 is SQVTM and CDR2 ANQGSEA. CDR3 sequence (DNA): TGCAGCGTTGGTATGAACACTGAAGCTTTCTTT. It specifies CSVGMNTEAFF. The variable domain in full, completed from reference TRBV29-1 and TRBJ1-1, reads SAVISQKPSRDICQRGTSLTIQCQVDSQVTMMFWYRQQPGQSLTLIATANQGSEATYESGFVIDKFPISRPNLTFSTLTVSNMSPEDSSIYLCSVGMNTEAFFGQGTRLTVV.

This chain joins TRBV29-1 and TRBJ1-5; D might be TRBD1 (5 bases). There are 13 residues in the CDR3. V was trimmed by 4 bases and J by 6 bases, leaving 13 bases between them. The germline CDR1 and CDR2 sequences are SQVTM and ANQGSEA. This CDR3 reads CSVAPGRAQPQHF. The CDR3 bases are TGCAGCGTTGCCCCTGGCAGGGCTCAGCCCCAGCATTTT.

This clone has only a few counts. The chain uses TRBV29-1 and TRBJ2-5; D is unresolved. The CDR3 sequence is 12 residues long. The germline V gene encodes CDR1 SQVTM and CDR2 ANQGSEA. V lost 4 bases, J lost 7 bases, and 13 bases lay in between. The CDR3, as DNA: TGCAGCGTTGTGGCAGCTTTCTTGACCCAGTACTTC. Translating gives CSVVAAFLTQYF.

This clone was seen more than once but under ten times. CDR3 sequence: CASSPLADYTDTQYF. The CDR3 bases are TGTGCCAGTTCGCCCTTAGCAGATTACACAGATACGCAGTATTTT. The chain is built from TRBV7-9 and TRBJ2-3; D is unclear. This CDR3 has 15 residues. Germline values: CDR1 SEHNR, CDR2 FQNEAQ (reference sequence). V lost 9 bases to trimming and J lost 2 bases, with 18 bases between them.